The text below deals with one T cell receptor (beta chain). TCRdb's copy holds only in-frame clones and misses some; the assay was immunoSEQ multiplex PCR. The table records 300,000 to 400,000 clones, 65% to 90% of them present only once. This sample was taken from a study of blood T cell repertoires in COVID-19. On the study more broadly: Researchers got acute and convalescent COVID-19 samples from the United States, Italy and Spain. From T cells, B-cell-depleted T cells, or PBMCs came the material, which was cDNA or gDNA.

The germline V gene has CDR1 SGHTA and CDR2 FQGNSA. Trimming stripped 6 bases from V and 1 base from J, with 7 bases between. The CDR3 is 13 amino acids. Clinical history reported by participants formed the basis on which cohorts were assigned. The chain is built from TRBV7-2 and TRBJ1-3; D may be TRBD1 (6 bases). The sequenced sample consisted of PBMCs or T cells enriched from blood (not recorded which). The TCR was taken from a woman between 40 and 50 years old with acute COVID-19. CDR3 region: CASRTGSGNTIYF. In nucleotides, the CDR3 is TGTGCCAGCAGAACAGGGTCTGGAAACACCATATATTTT.